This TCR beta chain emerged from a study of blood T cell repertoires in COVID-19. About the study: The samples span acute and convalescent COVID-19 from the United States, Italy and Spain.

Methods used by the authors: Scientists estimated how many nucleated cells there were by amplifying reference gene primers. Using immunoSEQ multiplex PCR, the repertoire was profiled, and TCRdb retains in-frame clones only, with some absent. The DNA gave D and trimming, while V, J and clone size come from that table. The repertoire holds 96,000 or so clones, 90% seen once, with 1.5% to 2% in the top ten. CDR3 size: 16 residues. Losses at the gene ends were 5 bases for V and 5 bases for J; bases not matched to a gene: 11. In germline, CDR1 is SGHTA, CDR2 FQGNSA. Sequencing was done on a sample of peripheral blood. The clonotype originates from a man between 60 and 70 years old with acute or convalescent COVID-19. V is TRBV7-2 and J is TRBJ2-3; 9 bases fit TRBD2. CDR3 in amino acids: CASSARLAELGDTQYF. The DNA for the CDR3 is TGTGCCAGCAGCGCCAGACTAGCGGAATTAGGAGATACGCAGTATTTT. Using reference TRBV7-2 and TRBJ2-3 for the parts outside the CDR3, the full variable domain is GAGVSQSPSNKVTEKGKDVELRCDPISGHTALYWYRQSLGQGLEFLIYFQGNSAPDKSGLPSDRFSAERTGGSVSTLTIQRTQQEDSAVYLCASSARLAELGDTQYFGPGTRLTVL.